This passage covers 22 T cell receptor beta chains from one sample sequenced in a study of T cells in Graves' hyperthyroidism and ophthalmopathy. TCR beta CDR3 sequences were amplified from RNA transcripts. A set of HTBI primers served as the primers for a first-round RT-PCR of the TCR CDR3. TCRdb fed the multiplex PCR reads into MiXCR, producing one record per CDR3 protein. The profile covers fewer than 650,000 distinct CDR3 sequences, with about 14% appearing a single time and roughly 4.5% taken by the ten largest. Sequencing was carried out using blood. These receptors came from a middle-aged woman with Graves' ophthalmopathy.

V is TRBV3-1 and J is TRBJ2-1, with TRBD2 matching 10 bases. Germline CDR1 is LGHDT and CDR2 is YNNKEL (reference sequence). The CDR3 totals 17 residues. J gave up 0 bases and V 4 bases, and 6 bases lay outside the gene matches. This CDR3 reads CASSLYSGGSSYNEQFF. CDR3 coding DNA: TGTGCCAGCAGCCTTTATAGCGGGGGGAGCTCCTACAATGAGCAGTTCTTC.

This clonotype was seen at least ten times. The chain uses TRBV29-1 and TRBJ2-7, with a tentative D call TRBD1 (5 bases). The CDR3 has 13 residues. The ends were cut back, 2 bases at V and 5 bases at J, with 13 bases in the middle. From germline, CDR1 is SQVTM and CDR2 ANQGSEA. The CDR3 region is CSVESQGIHEQYF. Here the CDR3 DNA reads TGCAGCGTTGAATCGCAGGGAATCCACGAGCAGTACTTC.

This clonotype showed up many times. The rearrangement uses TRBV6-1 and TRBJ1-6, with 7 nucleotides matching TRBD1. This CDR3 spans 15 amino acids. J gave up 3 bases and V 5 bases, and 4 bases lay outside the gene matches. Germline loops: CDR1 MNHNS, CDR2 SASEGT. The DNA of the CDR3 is TGTGCCAGCAGTCAAGGGACAGTCTATAATTCACCCCTCCACTTT. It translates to CASSQGTVYNSPLHF.

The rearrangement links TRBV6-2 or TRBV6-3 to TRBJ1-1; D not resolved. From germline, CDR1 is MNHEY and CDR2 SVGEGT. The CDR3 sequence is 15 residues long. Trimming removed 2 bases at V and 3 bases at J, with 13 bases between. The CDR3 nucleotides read TGTGCCAGCAGTTACCCGACGTGGGGAGACACTGAAGCTTTCTTT. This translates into CASSYPTWGDTEAFF.

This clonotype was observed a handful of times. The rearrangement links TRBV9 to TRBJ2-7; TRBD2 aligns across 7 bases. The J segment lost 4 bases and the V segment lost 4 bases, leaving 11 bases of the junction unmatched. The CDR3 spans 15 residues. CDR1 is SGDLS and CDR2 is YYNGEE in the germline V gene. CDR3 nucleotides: TGTGCCAGCAGCCCCGGAGATGCGGGAGTATACGAGCAGTACTTC. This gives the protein CASSPGDAGVYEQYF.

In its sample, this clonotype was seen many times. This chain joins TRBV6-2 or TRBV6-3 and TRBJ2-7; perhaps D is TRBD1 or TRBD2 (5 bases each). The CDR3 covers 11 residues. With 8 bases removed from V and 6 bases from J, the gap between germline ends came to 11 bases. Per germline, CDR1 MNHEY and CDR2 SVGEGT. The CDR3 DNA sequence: TGTGCCAGCGGGGGATACGTCGAGCAGTACTTC. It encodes CASGGYVEQYF.

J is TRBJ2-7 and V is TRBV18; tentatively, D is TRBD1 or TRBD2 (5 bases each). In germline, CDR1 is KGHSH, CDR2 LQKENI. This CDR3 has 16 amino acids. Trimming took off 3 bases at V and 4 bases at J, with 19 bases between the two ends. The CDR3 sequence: CASSPGSRDGSYEQYF. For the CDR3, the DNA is TGTGCCAGCTCACCGGGAAGTCGGGACGGATCGTACGAGCAGTACTTC.

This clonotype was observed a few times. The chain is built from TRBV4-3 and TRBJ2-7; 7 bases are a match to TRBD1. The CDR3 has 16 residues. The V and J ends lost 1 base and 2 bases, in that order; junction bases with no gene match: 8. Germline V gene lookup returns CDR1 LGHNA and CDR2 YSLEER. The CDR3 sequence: CASSQVGGTATYEQYF. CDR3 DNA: TGCGCCAGCAGCCAAGTAGGTGGGACAGCCACCTACGAGCAGTACTTC.

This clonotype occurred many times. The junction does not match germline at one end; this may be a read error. The CDR3: CAGRTGALDEQYF. CDR3 nucleotides: TGCGCCGGCAGGACGGGGGCGCTTGACGAGCAGTACTTC. This chain links TRBV5-1 with TRBJ2-7, with D perhaps being TRBD1 or TRBD2 (6 bases each). The length of the CDR3 is 13 residues. Germline values: CDR1 SGHRS, CDR2 YFSETQ. Looking up the rest from reference TRBV5-1 and TRBJ2-7 gives the full variable domain: KAGVTQTPRYLIKTRGQQVTLSCSPISGHRSVSWYQQTPGQGLQFLFEYFSETQRNKGNFPGRFSGRQFSNSRSEMNVSTLELGDSALYLCAGRTGALDEQYFGPGTRLTVT.

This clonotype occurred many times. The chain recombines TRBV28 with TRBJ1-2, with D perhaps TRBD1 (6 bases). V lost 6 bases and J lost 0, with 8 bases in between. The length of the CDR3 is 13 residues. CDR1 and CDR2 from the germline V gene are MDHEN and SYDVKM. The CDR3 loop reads CASRQGPNYGYTF. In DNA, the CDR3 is TGTGCCAGCAGACAGGGTCCTAACTATGGCTACACCTTC.

CDR3 residues: CASNHRSAPDTQYF. CDR3 bases: TGTGCCAGCAACCATAGGAGTGCACCAGATACGCAGTATTTT. The J gene is TRBJ2-3, the V gene TRBV11-2; D call uncertain. Per the germline V gene, CDR1 is SGHAT and CDR2 is FQNNGV. V lost 7 bases to trimming and J lost 4 bases, with 15 bases between them. The CDR3 runs to 14 residues.

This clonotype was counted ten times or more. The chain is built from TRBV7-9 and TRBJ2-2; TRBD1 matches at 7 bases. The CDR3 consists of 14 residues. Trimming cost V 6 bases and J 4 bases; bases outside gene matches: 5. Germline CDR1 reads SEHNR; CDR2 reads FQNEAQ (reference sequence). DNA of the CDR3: TGTGCCAGCAGTTTATGGACAGGCACCGGGGAGCTGTTTTTT. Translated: CASSLWTGTGELFF.

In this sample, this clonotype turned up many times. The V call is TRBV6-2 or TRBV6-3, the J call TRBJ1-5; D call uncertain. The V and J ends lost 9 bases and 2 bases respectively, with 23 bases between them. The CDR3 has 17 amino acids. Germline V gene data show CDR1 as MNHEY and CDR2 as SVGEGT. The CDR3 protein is CASRAGTTSYGNQPQHF. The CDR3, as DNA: TGTGCCAGTCGTGCAGGAACCACATCTTATGGCAATCAGCCCCAGCATTTT.

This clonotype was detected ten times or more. CDR3 loop: CSVKRESYEQYF. CDR3 nucleotide sequence: TGCAGCGTAAAGCGGGAGTCGTACGAGCAGTACTTC. The chain links TRBV29-1 to TRBJ2-7, with 8 bases aligning to TRBD2. V lost 6 bases, J lost 4 bases, and 5 bases stayed unmatched. Germline values: CDR1 SQVTM, CDR2 ANQGSEA. The CDR3 runs to 12 residues.

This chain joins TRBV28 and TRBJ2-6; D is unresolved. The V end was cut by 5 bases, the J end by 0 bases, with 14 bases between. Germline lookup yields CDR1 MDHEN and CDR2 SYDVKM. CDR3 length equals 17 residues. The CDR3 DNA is TGTGCCAGCAGTCTGACATCGCCGGGCTCTGGGGCCAACGTCCTGACTTTC. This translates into CASSLTSPGSGANVLTF.

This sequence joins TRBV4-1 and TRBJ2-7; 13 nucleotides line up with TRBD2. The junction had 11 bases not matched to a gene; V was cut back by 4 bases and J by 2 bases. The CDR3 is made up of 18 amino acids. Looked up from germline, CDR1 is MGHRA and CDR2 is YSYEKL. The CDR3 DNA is TGCGCCAGCAGCCGTGCCCCCCCACTAGCGGGAGGGACCTACGAGCAGTACTTC. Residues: CASSRAPPLAGGTYEQYF.

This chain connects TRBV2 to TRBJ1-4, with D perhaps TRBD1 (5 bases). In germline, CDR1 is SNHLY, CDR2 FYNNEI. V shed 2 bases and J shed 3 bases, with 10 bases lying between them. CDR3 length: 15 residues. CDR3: CASSENWGANEKLFF. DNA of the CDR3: TGTGCCAGCAGTGAAAACTGGGGGGCTAATGAAAAACTGTTTTTT.

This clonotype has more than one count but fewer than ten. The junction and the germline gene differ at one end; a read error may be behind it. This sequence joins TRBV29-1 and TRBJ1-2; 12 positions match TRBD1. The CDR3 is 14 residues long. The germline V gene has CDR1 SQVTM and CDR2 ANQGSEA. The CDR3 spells CSVETGTGGRGFTF. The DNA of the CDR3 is TGCAGCGTAGAAACCGGGACAGGGGGCAGAGGCTTCACCTTC.

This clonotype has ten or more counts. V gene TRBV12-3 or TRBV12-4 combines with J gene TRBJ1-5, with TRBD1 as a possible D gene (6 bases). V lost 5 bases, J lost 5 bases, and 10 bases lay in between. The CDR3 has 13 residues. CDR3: CASSEGEDQPQHF. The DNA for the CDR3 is TGTGCCAGCAGTGAGGGGGAGGATCAGCCCCAGCATTTT.

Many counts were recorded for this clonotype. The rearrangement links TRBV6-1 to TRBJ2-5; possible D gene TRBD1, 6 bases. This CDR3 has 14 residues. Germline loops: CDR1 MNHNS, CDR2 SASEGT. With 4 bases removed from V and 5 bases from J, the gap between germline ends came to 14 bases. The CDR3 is CASSGAGVGETQYF. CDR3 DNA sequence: TGTGCCAGCAGTGGCGCAGGGGTTGGGGAGACCCAGTACTTC.

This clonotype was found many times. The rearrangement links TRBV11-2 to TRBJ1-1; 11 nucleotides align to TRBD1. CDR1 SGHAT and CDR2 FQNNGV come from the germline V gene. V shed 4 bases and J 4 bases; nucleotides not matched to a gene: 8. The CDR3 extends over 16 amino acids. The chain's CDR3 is CASSSNSGQGVTEAFF. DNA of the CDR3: TGTGCCAGCAGCTCCAACTCGGGACAGGGGGTCACTGAAGCTTTCTTT.

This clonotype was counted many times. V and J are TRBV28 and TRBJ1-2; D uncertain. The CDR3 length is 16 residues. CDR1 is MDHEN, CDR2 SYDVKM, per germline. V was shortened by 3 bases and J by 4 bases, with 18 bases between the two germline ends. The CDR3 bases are TGTGCCAGCAGTTTTAGCAATCGAGAGGGCGGCTATGGCTACACCTTC. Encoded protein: CASSFSNREGGYGYTF.